Listed below are T cell receptor beta chains from one sample, sequenced in a study of blood T cells in healthy people across ages. One entry per CDR3 protein, called by TCRdb with MiXCR from the 5' RACE reads. Of about 560,000 distinct CDR3 sequences listed, roughly a quarter were seen once; the top ten hold approximately 3.6%. The data also belong to a second study, concerning T cells of mothers and their children.

Input material: blood. The receptors come from a boy aged 2 to 10 in good health. Both conserved end residues are part of each CDR3. A D gene is named only where the DNA matches it firmly. Not every row has a clone size; where given, it reads once, few, many or a size class.

>-|TRBV6-1|TRBJ2-5|-
TGTGCCAGCAGTGAAGGGTCCGGGTACTTC
CASSEGSGYF
>-|TRBV11-2|TRBJ2-5|-
TGTGCCAGCAGCGTTACGGCTGAGACCCAGTACTTC
CASSVTAETQYF
>few|TRBV9|TRBJ2-1|-
TGTGCCAGCAGCGTAGGGCAGGGGCTGAATGAGCAGTTCTTC
CASSVGQGLNEQFF
>few|TRBV18|TRBJ2-3|-
TGTGCCAGCTCACCATCGGCGATTACAGATACGCAGTATTTT
CASSPSAITDTQYF
>few|TRBV24-1|TRBJ2-7|-
TGTGCCACCAGTGAAGAACCGGGACCACCAAGCTCCTACGAGCAGTACTTC
CATSEEPGPPSSYEQYF
>-|TRBV7-9|TRBJ2-5|-
TGTGCCAGCACTAAGGGGGTTCCGGAGACCCAGTACTTC
CASTKGVPETQYF
>-|TRBV12-3/TRBV12-4|TRBJ1-4|TRBD1
TGTGCCAGCAGATTTACAGGGGTTGTCGAAAAACTGTTTTTT
CASRFTGVVEKLFF
>few|TRBV5-1|TRBJ2-2|-
TGCGCCAGCAGCTTGCCCAGGGCGAACACCGGGGAGCTGTTTTTT
CASSLPRANTGELFF
>few|TRBV5-5|TRBJ2-1|-
TGTGCCAGCAGCTTGTATGTTGCGGGGTCCTACAATGAGCAGTTCTTC
CASSLYVAGSYNEQFF
>-|TRBV30|TRBJ1-5|-
TGTGCCTGGAGTACCCTTGATCAGCCCCAGCATTTT
CAWSTLDQPQHF
>few|TRBV6-2/TRBV6-3|TRBJ2-4|-
TGTGCCAGCAGCCCCTGGGAAGCCAAAAACATTCAGTACTTC
CASSPWEAKNIQYF
>-|TRBV13|TRBJ1-2|-
TGTGCCAGCAGCTTAGTACAGGAGGAGGGGACCTTC
CASSLVQEEGTF
>-|TRBV6-5|TRBJ1-4|-
TGTGCCAGCAGTTACCCCTATGATGCAACTAATGAAAAACTGTTTTTT
CASSYPYDATNEKLFF
>-|TRBV5-6|TRBJ2-7|TRBD2
TGTGCCAGCAGCAAGGGCGCTAGCGGGAGGAGCGACGAGCAGTACTTC
CASSKGASGRSDEQYF
>-|TRBV20-1|TRBJ2-4|-
TGCAGTGCTAGTTTGGACGGACTCAAAAACATTCAGTACTTC
CSASLDGLKNIQYF
>few|TRBV21-1|TRBJ2-5|-
TGTGCCAGCAGCAGAACAGCCCGGCGGGAGACCCAGTACTTC
CASSRTARRETQYF
>few|TRBV12-3/TRBV12-4|TRBJ1-5|-
TGTGCCAGCAGCCGTACCACAGATCAGCCCCAGCATTTT
CASSRTTDQPQHF
>few|TRBV6-2/TRBV6-3|TRBJ2-7|-
TGTGCCAGCAGTTTCCGGGACGGACCCTACGAGCAGTACTTC
CASSFRDGPYEQYF
>-|TRBV18|TRBJ2-7|-
TGTGCCAGCTCACCCCTCGTCAGGGTGACGGGGGAGCAGTACTTC
CASSPLVRVTGEQYF
>-|TRBV5-6|TRBJ2-1|-
TGTGCCAGCAGCTTGTTCTCCGGGGCCTACAATGAGCAGTTCTTC
CASSLFSGAYNEQFF
>few|TRBV29-1|TRBJ2-5|-
TGCAGCGTTGCTCCAAGGAACCAAGAGACCCAGTACTTC
CSVAPRNQETQYF
>-|TRBV7-9|TRBJ1-1|TRBD1
TGTGCCAGCAGCTCCAACGACATGTCAGGGGGCACTGAAGCTTTCTTT
CASSSNDMSGGTEAFF
>-|TRBV18|TRBJ1-5|-
TGTGCCAGCTCACCTCAAAGGGGGGATCAGCCCCAGCATTTT
CASSPQRGDQPQHF
>-|TRBV20-1|TRBJ2-1|-
TGCAGTGCTAGGCCCTTGGAGGGCCGGGACTACAATGAGCAGTTCTTC
CSARPLEGRDYNEQFF
>few|TRBV5-1|TRBJ2-3|TRBD2
TGCGCCAGCAGCTTGGATGGTTCGCCTAGCGGGGGGGGGATGCAGTATTTT
CASSLDGSPSGGGMQYF
>few|TRBV4-3|TRBJ2-2|TRBD2
TGCGCCAGCAGCCGAGGACTAGCGGGAGAGGACGGGGAGCTGTTTTTT
CASSRGLAGEDGELFF
>-|TRBV11-3|TRBJ2-7|-
TGTGCCAGCAGCTTTTCCCTCAGCCCTTACGAGCAGTACTTC
CASSFSLSPYEQYF
>once|TRBV12-3/TRBV12-4|TRBJ1-2|-
TGTGCCAGCAGTTTGGGTTACTATGGCTACACCTTC
CASSLGYYGYTF
>-|TRBV4-1|TRBJ1-2|TRBD1
TGCGCCAGCAGCCTGATGCCCAGGGGGCATGGCTACACCTTC
CASSLMPRGHGYTF
>-|TRBV12-3/TRBV12-4|TRBJ2-3|-
TGTGCCAGCAGTTTGACCGGTCATACGCAGTATTTT
CASSLTGHTQYF
>-|TRBV19|TRBJ2-1|TRBD2
TGTGCCAGTAGTATCCCGAGACAACTAGCGGGAGAGCAGTTCTTC
CASSIPRQLAGEQFF
>few|TRBV5-1|TRBJ2-1|TRBD1
TGCGCCAGCAGCTTGGAACAGGGGACCTACAATGAGCAGTTCTTC
CASSLEQGTYNEQFF
>-|TRBV7-2|TRBJ2-6|-
TGTGCCAGCAGCTTTCTCTCTGGGGCCAACGTCCTGACTTTC
CASSFLSGANVLTF
>-|TRBV13|TRBJ2-2|-
TGTGCCAGCAGCTTAGGGGGGCGGCAGGGATTTACCGGGGAGCTGTTTTTT
CASSLGGRQGFTGELFF
>-|TRBV6-2/TRBV6-3|TRBJ1-4|-
TGTGCCAGCAGTTCCCGTACAGGAGCAACTAATGAAAAACTGTTTTTT
CASSSRTGATNEKLFF
>-|TRBV20-1|TRBJ2-1|-
TGCAGTGCTAGAATGTTCGGAGGCGTAGCCGGCGGCAATGAGCAGTTCTTC
CSARMFGGVAGGNEQFF
>many|TRBV12-3/TRBV12-4|TRBJ2-6|-
TGTGCCAGCAGTTTACAGGTCTCTGGGGCCAACGTCCTGACTTTC
CASSLQVSGANVLTF
>many|TRBV29-1|TRBJ1-2|-
TGCAGCGTTGATGCCCTAAACTATGGCTACACCTTC
CSVDALNYGYTF
>few|TRBV5-1|TRBJ1-3|TRBD1
TGCGCCAGCAGCTTGGGGACAGGGAACTCTGGAAACACCATATATTTT
CASSLGTGNSGNTIYF
>-|TRBV29-1|TRBJ2-5|TRBD2
TGCAGCGTTGAACCGGGTAGCGGGAGATACCAAGAGACCCAGTACTTC
CSVEPGSGRYQETQYF
>-|TRBV2|TRBJ2-1|TRBD2
TGTGCCAGCAGTGAGGGACTAGCGGAGGCCGTTGAGCAGTTCTTC
CASSEGLAEAVEQFF
>few|TRBV3-1|TRBJ2-1|TRBD1
TGTGCCAGCAGCGAGAGGGGCCCCGGAGTGGGACAGGGACACAATGAGCAGTTCTTC
CASSERGPGVGQGHNEQFF
>-|TRBV11-2|TRBJ2-1|TRBD2
TGTGCCAGCAATCGAGCGGGAGGGCATGAGCAGTTCTTC
CASNRAGGHEQFF
>few|TRBV7-9|TRBJ2-7|TRBD2
TGTGCCAGCAGCTTAGGGACGCGCAGCGGGACGGGTGACGAGCAGTACTTC
CASSLGTRSGTGDEQYF
>-|TRBV9|TRBJ2-1|-
TGTGCCAGCAGCGTAGTCGATAGCGGTTACAATGAGCAGTTCTTC
CASSVVDSGYNEQFF
>-|TRBV20-1|TRBJ2-5|TRBD1
TGCAGTGCCAGAGGGACAGGCAAGAGGCAAGAGACCCAGTACTTC
CSARGTGKRQETQYF
>-|TRBV29-1|TRBJ2-7|TRBD1
TGCAGCGTACACGGGACAGCTACCTACGAGCAGTACTTC
CSVHGTATYEQYF
>-|TRBV30|TRBJ2-4|TRBD1
TGTGCCTGGAGTGCGGGGACAGGGTATGCCAAAAACATTCAGTACTTC
CAWSAGTGYAKNIQYF
>-|TRBV4-1|TRBJ2-1|-
TGCGCCAGCAGCCGGACGATATCTGGACTAAGTCTGGGCAATGAGCAGTTCTTC
CASSRTISGLSLGNEQFF
>-|TRBV7-7|TRBJ2-5|TRBD1
TGTGCTAGCAGCCCCCTAGGACAGGGGATAGGGACCCAGTACTTC
CASSPLGQGIGTQYF
>few|TRBV28|TRBJ1-5|-
TGTGCCTTGCAACAGGGCAATCAGCCCCAGCATTTT
CALQQGNQPQHF